This entry features one T cell receptor (beta chain) sequence. The target of this receptor is not known. Per-base quality was not reported, and no clone a single base away is much larger than it. This entry belongs to a study of T cells in Graves' hyperthyroidism and ophthalmopathy (dated by TCRdb to between 2019 and 2020). As for the study more broadly: A discovery cohort of about 96 patients, fewer than 50 with Graves' ophthalmopathy and 57 with stable Graves' hyperthyroidism, was used to find distinguishing TCR V-J signatures. Thyroid tissue and blood T-cell repertoires from over 5 Graves' hyperthyroidism patients were also compared in the study. Following sampling, methimazole starting at 30 mg daily was given to hyperthyroidism patients, and high-dose intravenous methylprednisolone was given to ophthalmopathy patients. The 75 to 100 discovery patients were divided at random into training and test sets in a 7:3 ratio. According to the paper, TCR Vbeta CDR3 sequencing was carried out on 135 peripheral blood samples, which came from fewer than 50 ophthalmopathy, 70 to 80 hyperthyroidism and about 17 progressor patients. An independent validation cohort of fewer than 20 hyperthyroidism patients and some 15 patients who later progressed to ophthalmopathy tested prospective prediction of ophthalmopathy. What the study reported, not specific to this receptor: Sample size was not statistically predetermined, and investigators were not blinded to group allocation. Blood samples also contained most of the expanded thyroid clonotypes (frequency above 0.001), which suggests that blood repertoires may reflect thyroid immune responses. During validation, the model predicted progression to ophthalmopathy a median of approximately 6.5 months ahead of onset, with 60% to 71% sensitivity and 72.22% specificity. A model built on a 13 V-J signature distinguished ophthalmopathy from stable hyperthyroidism, reaching around 88% sensitivity and approximately 81% specificity in cross-validation and 80%/75% in testing.

Amplification of TCR beta CDR3 regions was carried out from RNA transcripts. The first round of RT-PCR for the TCR CDR3 was performed with the HTBI primer set and the Qiagen OneStep RT-PCR kit. The libraries were constructed in a second round of multiplex PCR and then size-selected and purified. Sequencing of the libraries was done on an Illumina HiSeq2000 using paired-end 100 bp reads. The published analysis was carried out like this. SOAPnuke was used to process the raw data, throwing out any read that contained adapters or uncalled bases, had a mean Phred below 15, or lacked an exact constant-primer or identifier match. High-quality paired reads were merged with COPE v1.2.5, and unique nucleotide sequences were defined as clonotypes. Clonotypes were aligned to IMGT TRBV, TRBD and TRBJ reference segments using MiTCR v1.1. The analysis was restricted to V-J combinations with a frequency above 0.0001, which together covered roughly 99% of the repertoires. A TCS score was defined as the ratio between F50 (clonal expansion) and ExV (chaos), using BLOSUM62-based TCRdist between CDR3 peptides within each V-J. Welch's t-statistics and random forest reduced around 510 V-J features to fewer than 15, which were used in a naive Bayes classifier (R e1071). The public reads were reanalyzed by TCRdb: fastp trimming at Q25, MiXCR alignment, in-frame beta chains only. Every entry covers one CDR3 protein and lists the most common genes and DNA from its rows. TCRdb assigned the V and J calls; the authors' analysis was not used. Within this sample are hundreds of thousands of distinct CDR3 sequences, with 46% of them counted one time only. Of the sample, roughly 8.2% is held by the ten largest clones.

Graves' hyperthyroidism was defined as stable when no progression to ophthalmopathy occurred over 18 months of follow-up. Hyperthyroidism patients were newly diagnosed, with disease duration under 2 months, and aged 18 to 65 years. The study excluded patients with uncontrolled infections, other autoimmune diseases, pregnancy or lactation. Clinical symptoms, serum thyroxine and TRAb, thyroid ultrasound, and orbital computed tomography formed the basis for the diagnoses. Total RNA was extracted with Trizol reagent, and quality was checked on an Agilent 2100 Bioanalyzer. CDR3 length: 20 amino acids, cysteine to phenylalanine. This entry keeps only the CDR3 DNA: 60 bases, framed from base 1. CDR1 MGHDK and CDR2 SYGVNS were looked up in the germline V gene. The junction shows trimming of 5 bases on V and 0 bases on J, plus 23 bases between the germline ends.

The clonotype originates from a woman younger than 30 with Graves' hyperthyroidism. Donor details come from another sample of the same person, matched by shared clones. Specimen: peripheral blood or thyroid tissue (not recorded which). The sequence is built from TRBV25-1 and TRBJ1-6; the D gene is perhaps TRBD1, from 5 matching bases. The CDR3 protein is CASSPSGRGVLSSYNSPLHF. The DNA sequence is as follows: TGTGCCAGCAGTCCGTCGGGAAGAGGGGTTTTAAGCTCCTATAATTCACCCCTCCACTTT.